The clone carrying this T cell receptor (beta chain) was counted ten times or more. No antigen is known for it. The germline CDR1 and CDR2 sequences are SGHTA and FQGNSA. This CDR3 comprises 14 residues. The V end was cut by 5 bases, the J end by 4 bases, with 12 bases between. The data originate from a study of T cells after yellow fever vaccination. MiXCR, applied by TCRdb to the 5' RACE reads, yields one record per CDR3 protein. The sample records 78,000 or so distinct CDR3 sequences, 7.3% being singletons. Findings and limits, study-wide: Overall, a small share of clonotypes was seen in both CD4 and CD8 compartments.

The source of this sequence is a man aged 18 to 35 who received the YFV17D yellow fever vaccine. The chain is built from TRBV7-2 and TRBJ2-1; possible D gene TRBD1, 5 bases. The sequencing used CD8+ T cells sorted from PBMCs, collected 10 days after the first yellow fever vaccination. The CDR3 sequence: CASSDPGIYNEQFF. In nucleotides, the CDR3 is TGTGCCAGCAGCGACCCAGGGATTTACAATGAGCAGTTCTTC.